This T cell receptor beta chain was sequenced for a study of T cell responses to AZD1222 COVID-19 vaccine. Germline CDR1 SGHVS, CDR2 FQNEAQ. The length of the CDR3 is 14 residues. Trimming cost V 6 bases and J 6 bases, with 12 bases left between them. Concerning this clone: Its antigen is currently unknown.

Clones were read by immunoSEQ multiplex PCR, and TCRdb kept only the in-frame ones, dropping some. The table records around 99,000 clones, 80% to 95% of them present only once. Findings and limits, study-wide: Across spike, vaccine-associated CD4 TCRs were found, dominant at 160-218 and 743-854. White British ancestry dominated among donors, who included more females, and clonal diversity was possibly underestimated.

This rearrangement joins TRBV7-8 to TRBJ1-6; D is possibly TRBD1 (6 bases). This receptor was taken from an adult who received the AZD1222 COVID-19 vaccine. The specimen comprised peripheral blood, sampled 28 days after the second AZD1222 dose. The CDR3 reads CASRGAGPNSPLHF. DNA of the CDR3: TGTGCCAGCAGGGGGGCAGGGCCTAATTCACCCCTCCACTTT.